One and the same sample provided the 5 T cell receptor beta chains below, sequenced in a study of Graves' ophthalmopathy and Graves' hyperthyroidism. RNA transcripts provided the template for amplifying TCR beta CDR3 regions. First-round RT-PCR relied on HTBI primers, and a second-round multiplex PCR came next. MiXCR, run by TCRdb on the multiplex PCR reads, gives a single entry per CDR3 protein. The table lists over a million distinct CDR3 sequences, 36% of them singletons. The sequenced material came from peripheral blood or thyroid tissue (not recorded which). All receptors derive from an adult man with Graves' hyperthyroidism.

The V call is TRBV25-1, the J call TRBJ2-7; 7 bases are a match to TRBD1. V was pared by 5 bases and J by 5 bases, with 12 bases of the junction left unmatched. Germline lookup yields CDR1 MGHDK and CDR2 SYGVNS. CDR3 length: 15 amino acids. CDR3 amino acids: CASSPRGDRVNEQYF. The CDR3 coding sequence is TGTGCCAGCAGTCCAAGGGGTGACAGGGTGAACGAGCAGTACTTC.

At least ten counts were recorded for this clonotype. The chain has TRBV29-1 and TRBJ2-6; TRBD1 is a possible D gene (6 bases). Germline V gene data show CDR1 as SQVTM and CDR2 as ANQGSEA. V lost 6 bases to trimming and J lost 0 bases, with 12 bases between them. The CDR3 covers 15 residues. The CDR3 DNA follows: TGCAGCGTGTCTACGGGACACTCTGGGGCCAACGTCCTGACTTTC. Protein: CSVSTGHSGANVLTF. Drawing the rest from reference TRBV29-1 and TRBJ2-6, the complete variable domain is SAVISQKPSRDICQRGTSLTIQCQVDSQVTMMFWYRQQPGQSLTLIATANQGSEATYESGFVIDKFPISRPNLTFSTLTVSNMSPEDSSIYLCSVSTGHSGANVLTFGAGSRLTVL.

The chain joins TRBV10-3 to TRBJ1-4; 10 bases match TRBD1. Germline lookup yields CDR1 ENHRY and CDR2 SYGVKD. V gave up 10 bases and J gave up 7 bases; unmatched junction bases: 9. This CDR3 has 14 amino acids. The CDR3 loop is CASNRQGAGEKLFF. The CDR3 nucleotides are TGTGCCAGCAATAGACAGGGGGCTGGTGAAAAACTGTTTTTT.

The table lists this clonotype with a few counts. The chain employs TRBV12-3 or TRBV12-4 and TRBJ1-1, with D hard to call. The CDR3 has 14 residues. Trimming removed 6 bases from V and 0 bases from J, with 11 bases in between. This CDR3 is CASSDKKLNTEAFF. CDR3 DNA sequence: TGTGCCAGCAGCGATAAGAAGTTGAACACTGAAGCTTTCTTT.

This clonotype came up a few times. The chain combines TRBV6-5 with TRBJ1-3; 7 nucleotides line up with TRBD1. This CDR3 contains 15 residues. The trim removed 8 bases at V and 2 bases at J, leaving 9 bases unmatched. Germline CDR1 is MNHEY and CDR2 is SVGAGI. The CDR3 region has the DNA TGTGCCAGCGGGAGACAGGGCCTTGCTGGAAACACCATATATTTT. This sequence encodes CASGRQGLAGNTIYF.